This entry concerns a single T cell receptor (beta chain). The target antigen is unknown. The data belong to a study of shared clonotypes between healthy human individuals. Across the study: Per donor, three plates held CD4 naive cells, three held CD4 memory, two held CD8 naive and one held CD8 memory.

Study findings and constraints: Clonotypes which were not shared had lower generation probabilities than clonotypes that all four donors shared. In the sorted subsets, rarefaction showed sequencing was incomplete despite large depth.

Sequencing used immunoSEQ multiplex PCR; TCRdb keeps in-frame clones, though not all of them. The table includes over a million clones, roughly 97% detected once. Caucasian adults living in Nashville, Tennessee, provided all samples. The sample comprised naive CD4+ T cells sorted from blood. Subset indicated: CD45RA+ positively selected. The sequence was obtained from a man aged 30 to 39 in good health.

The CDR3 loop reads CASSLRMGQVSLETQYF. The CDR3, as DNA: TGTGCCAGCAGCTTGAGAATGGGACAGGTTAGCTTAGAGACCCAGTACTTC. The chain couples TRBV5-5 to TRBJ2-5; 8 bases line up with TRBD1. Germline lookup yields CDR1 SGHKS and CDR2 YYEKEE (reference sequence). This CDR3 is built from 17 residues. V trimming: 1 base; J trimming: 4 bases; junction bases outside the gene matches: 12.